These 32 T cell receptor beta chains were all obtained from the same sample, sequenced in a study of T cell changes during pregnancy in multiple sclerosis. Sequencing used immunoSEQ multiplex PCR; TCRdb keeps in-frame clones, though not all of them. In the table there are approximately 100,000 clones, approximately 94% of which are singletons. This material consisted of peripheral blood, taken before pregnancy. Receptors were obtained from a female donor with multiple sclerosis, enrolled in a pregnancy study.

This clone has a single count. This chain connects TRBV4-3 to TRBJ2-1; the D is unclear. CDR3 length equals 14 residues. Germline CDR1 LGHNA, CDR2 YSLEER. V lost 1 base and J 6 bases, leaving 10 bases between the germline ends. This CDR3 reads CASSQALRINEQFF. The DNA of the CDR3 is TGCGCCAGCAGCCAAGCTCTTAGAATCAATGAGCAGTTCTTC.

CDR3 loop: CASSLNGPGGQPQHF. The CDR3 coding sequence is TGTGCCAGCAGTTTAAATGGGCCCGGCGGGCAGCCCCAGCATTTT. The chain uses TRBV28 and TRBJ1-5; no clear D gene. Germline V gene data show CDR1 as MDHEN and CDR2 as SYDVKM. This CDR3 spans 15 amino acids. Trimming shortened V by 2 bases and J by 7 bases, and 15 bases separated the two germline ends.

The rearrangement links TRBV5-4 to TRBJ2-7; D not certain. The CDR3 has 13 residues. Trimming removed 0 bases at V and 5 bases at J, with 9 bases between. Germline values: CDR1 SGHNT, CDR2 YYREEE (reference sequence). The CDR3 is CASSLGHQNEQYF. The DNA of the CDR3 is TGTGCCAGCAGCTTGGGACATCAGAACGAGCAGTACTTC.

The chain combines TRBV27 with TRBJ2-1; 8 bases fit TRBD1. V lost 7 bases, J lost 7 bases, and 9 bases stayed unmatched. The CDR3 has 14 amino acids. Per germline, CDR1 MNHEY and CDR2 SMNVEV (reference sequence). The CDR3: CASNPGGVPNEQFF. CDR3 in DNA: TGTGCCAGCAATCCAGGGGGCGTCCCAAATGAGCAGTTCTTC.

CDR3 amino acids: CASSPDAADRSTGYSNQPQHF. CDR3 nucleotide sequence: TGTGCCAGCTCACCAGACGCCGCGGACAGGTCAACGGGTTATAGCAATCAGCCCCAGCATTTT. The chain couples TRBV18 to TRBJ1-5; 7 bases fit TRBD1. Trimming removed 2 bases from V and 0 bases from J; junction bases left unmatched: 19. The CDR3 is 21 residues long. Germline CDR1 reads KGHSH; CDR2 reads LQKENI. Based on the CDR3 plus reference TRBV18 and TRBJ1-5, the full variable domain is NAGVMQNPRHLVRRRGQEARLRCSPMKGHSHVYWYRQLPEEGLKFMVYLQKENIIDESGMPKERFSAEFPKEGPSILRIQQVVRGDSAAYFCASSPDAADRSTGYSNQPQHFGDGTRLSIL.

The chain combines TRBV7-2 with TRBJ2-1, with 11 bases aligning to TRBD2. The V gene's germline CDR1 is SGHTA and CDR2 FQGNSA. The CDR3 runs to 16 residues. After removal of 5 bases from V and 3 bases from J, the junction contained 6 bases not matched to a gene. The CDR3 spells CASSPDSGRVYNEQFF. CDR3 nucleotide sequence: TGTGCCAGCAGCCCCGATAGCGGGAGGGTCTACAATGAGCAGTTCTTC. Full variable domain (remainder filled in from reference TRBV7-2 and TRBJ2-1): GAGVSQSPSNKVTEKGKDVELRCDPISGHTALYWYRQSLGQGLEFLIYFQGNSAPDKSGLPSDRFSAERTGGSVSTLTIQRTQQEDSAVYLCASSPDSGRVYNEQFFGPGTRLTVL.

The chain employs TRBV27 and TRBJ2-3; no reliable D call. Germline values: CDR1 MNHEY, CDR2 SMNVEV (reference sequence). V lost 3 bases and J lost 5, with 9 bases in between. The CDR3 runs to 13 residues. Here the CDR3 reads CASSFTVGDTQYF. CDR3 nucleotides: TGTGCCAGCAGTTTCACAGTGGGAGATACGCAGTATTTT.

The rearrangement joins TRBV6-1 to TRBJ2-7; TRBD2 matches 11 bases. CDR3 length: 16 amino acids. In germline, CDR1 is MNHNS, CDR2 SASEGT. V was clipped by 3 bases and J by 1 base; unmatched bases: 5. The CDR3 protein is CASSDILAGESYEQYF. The CDR3 DNA sequence: TGTGCCAGCAGTGACATACTAGCGGGAGAATCCTACGAGCAGTACTTC.

The chain is built from TRBV4-1 and TRBJ1-2, with 10 bases aligning to TRBD1. V shed 1 base and J 2 bases; nucleotides not matched to a gene: 1. CDR1 and CDR2 from the germline V gene are MGHRA and YSYEKL. The CDR3 has 15 amino acids. CDR3 protein: CASSQAGQGNYGYTF. CDR3 coding DNA: TGCGCCAGCAGCCAAGCGGGACAGGGGAACTATGGCTACACCTTC.

This sequence joins TRBV2 and TRBJ2-3; 10 bases are shared with TRBD2. The CDR3 has 17 residues. In germline, CDR1 is SNHLY, CDR2 FYNNEI. Trimming took 6 bases from V and 4 from J; bases not matched to a gene: 13. CDR3 region: CASRRLAGAPEADTQYF. CDR3 DNA sequence: TGTGCCAGCAGAAGACTAGCGGGCGCCCCGGAGGCAGATACGCAGTATTTT.

The chain combines TRBV1 with TRBJ2-2; the DNA was not used to check the table's D call, TRBD2. TRBV1 is a recognized pseudogene. The CDR3 loop spans 15 amino acids. The CDR3, as DNA: TGCACCAGCAGCCAAGATCGATGGGGGGCCGGGGAGCTGTTTTTT. Encoded protein: CTSSQDRWGAGELFF.

The genes are TRBV27 and TRBJ2-3; TRBD2 is a possible D gene (5 bases). V lost 3 bases and J 3 bases, leaving 13 bases between the germline ends. This CDR3 has 15 amino acids. CDR1 is MNHEY and CDR2 is SMNVEV in the germline V gene (reference sequence). Here the CDR3 reads CASSFRGLGTDTQYF. CDR3 nucleotide sequence: TGTGCCAGCAGTTTCCGGGGATTGGGTACAGATACGCAGTATTTT.

This clone came up a few times. The chain employs TRBV4-1 and TRBJ1-2, with 10 nucleotides matching TRBD1. V was pared by 0 bases and J by 6 bases, with 4 bases of the junction left unmatched. Germline V gene sequence: CDR1 MGHRA, CDR2 YSYEKL. CDR3 length: 15 amino acids. The CDR3 loop reads CASSQDPGTGDGYTF. Here the CDR3 DNA reads TGCGCCAGCAGCCAAGATCCGGGGACAGGGGATGGCTACACCTTC.

J is TRBJ1-2 and V is TRBV28, with unresolved D. Germline V gives CDR1 MDHEN, CDR2 SYDVKM. Deletions cut 2 bases from V and 9 bases from J, with 13 bases between. The CDR3 is 13 residues long. CDR3 sequence (DNA): TGTGCCAGCAGTTTAGTCCAGACTATGCGCTACACCTTC. Residues: CASSLVQTMRYTF.

The chain employs TRBV7-2 and TRBJ1-2; 9 bases match TRBD1. V lost 0 bases and J lost 4; bases outside the gene matches: 6. The CDR3 sequence is 16 residues long. The germline gives CDR1 SGHTA, CDR2 FQGNSA. This CDR3 is CASSLAGTGPFYGYTF. CDR3 nucleotide sequence: TGTGCCAGCAGCTTAGCCGGGACAGGGCCATTCTATGGCTACACCTTC.

This clone was detected only a few times. This rearrangement joins TRBV27 to TRBJ1-5; D not resolved. Germline CDR1 and CDR2: MNHEY and SMNVEV (reference sequence). The CDR3 consists of 14 residues. V was clipped by 5 bases and J by 4 bases, with 12 bases between them. The CDR3 loop is CASSPSPLNQPQHF. The CDR3 DNA sequence: TGTGCCAGCAGTCCCTCCCCCCTAAATCAGCCCCAGCATTTT.

As to this clone: One end of the junction varies from germline; a read error may be responsible. The rearrangement joins TRBV6-5 to TRBJ1-3; D perhaps matches TRBD1 (6 bases). The CDR3 covers 14 residues. Looked up from germline, CDR1 is MNHEY and CDR2 is SVGAGI. CDR3 sequence: CATIAGASGNTTYF. CDR3 DNA: TGTGCCACCATTGCGGGGGCCTCTGGAAACACCACATATTTT.

In this sample, this clone turned up once. The rearrangement joins TRBV7-9 to TRBJ2-2; 9 bases line up with TRBD1. Germline loops: CDR1 SEHNR, CDR2 FQNEAQ (reference sequence). The CDR3 contains 15 residues. V was pared by 5 bases and J by 7 bases, with 8 bases of the junction left unmatched. The CDR3 bases are TGTGCCAGCAGCCTACAGGGGGCGCGGGTCGGGGAGCTGTTTTTT. Protein sequence: CASSLQGARVGELFF.

The rearrangement links TRBV9 to TRBJ2-1, with D perhaps matching TRBD1 (5 bases). The V gene lost 7 bases and the J gene lost 6 bases, with 8 bases spanning the gap. Germline assignment: CDR1 SGDLS and CDR2 YYNGEE. The CDR3 sequence is 11 residues long. CDR3 loop: CASGRANEQFF. The CDR3 nucleotides read TGTGCCAGCGGCAGGGCCAATGAGCAGTTCTTC.

The CDR3 DNA sequence: TGTGCCAGTAGTATAGGACTAGTCCTGGGGCAGGAGAACACTGAAGCTTTCTTT. Translated: CASSIGLVLGQENTEAFF. The chain recombines TRBV19 with TRBJ1-1, with D possibly being TRBD1 (5 bases). The length of the CDR3 is 18 residues. V lost 1 base and J 1 base, leaving 19 bases between the germline ends. The germline V gene has CDR1 LNHDA and CDR2 SQIVND (reference sequence).

The rearrangement uses TRBV6-1 and TRBJ2-7; D is uncertain. Trimming took off 3 bases at V and 2 bases at J, with 5 bases between the two ends. CDR1 MNHNS and CDR2 SASEGT come from the germline V gene. This CDR3 has 12 residues. CDR3 region: CASSDTAYEQYF. CDR3 nucleotide sequence: TGTGCCAGCAGTGATACAGCCTACGAGCAGTACTTC.

J is TRBJ2-3 and V is TRBV5-1; no reliable D call. V was clipped by 0 bases and J by 2 bases, with 4 bases between them. This CDR3 contains 13 residues. Per germline, CDR1 SGHRS and CDR2 YFSETQ. The CDR3 protein is CASSLAYTDTQYF. For the CDR3, the DNA is TGCGCCAGCAGCTTGGCTTACACAGATACGCAGTATTTT.

The V call is TRBV7-3, the J call TRBJ2-2; the match to TRBD2 covers 10 bases. Germline V lookup: CDR1 SGHTA, CDR2 FQGTGA. The CDR3 spans 17 residues. The junction had 8 bases not matched to a gene; V was cut back by 5 bases and J by 2 bases. CDR3 residues: CASSLNLAGVNTGELFF. CDR3 DNA: TGTGCCAGCAGCCTGAACCTAGCGGGAGTTAACACCGGGGAGCTGTTTTTT.

J is TRBJ2-5 and V is TRBV7-8; 7 nucleotides align to TRBD1. J lost 2 bases, V lost 5 bases, and 11 bases had no gene match. In germline, CDR1 is SGHVS, CDR2 FQNEAQ. This CDR3 is 16 amino acids long. CDR3 coding DNA: TGTGCCAGCAGCGAATACCCGGGACAGTCTCAAGAGACCCAGTACTTC. Amino acids: CASSEYPGQSQETQYF. The whole variable domain, filled in from reference TRBV7-8 and TRBJ2-5, reads GAGVSQSPRYKVAKRGQDVALRCDPISGHVSLFWYQQALGQGPEFLTYFQNEAQLDKSGLPSDRFFAERPEGSVSTLKIQRTQQEDSAVYLCASSEYPGQSQETQYFGPGTRLLVL.

The gene calls are TRBV7-3 and TRBJ1-1; 9 nucleotides match TRBD1. Per the germline V gene, CDR1 is SGHTA and CDR2 is FQGTGA. The V gene end was trimmed by 5 bases and the J gene end by 1 base; junction bases not matched to a gene: 5. The CDR3 has 15 amino acids. CDR3 amino acids: CASSRTGGWNTEAFF. The CDR3 DNA reads TGTGCCAGCAGCAGAACAGGGGGCTGGAACACTGAAGCTTTCTTT.

The genes are TRBV7-9 and TRBJ1-2, with no clear D. The CDR3 is 17 residues long. Germline V gene sequence: CDR1 SEHNR, CDR2 FQNEAQ (reference sequence). V dropped 1 base and J dropped 9 bases, with 24 bases sitting between them. CDR3 sequence reads: CASSLVGEISTRGSYTF. CDR3 nucleotides: TGTGCCAGCAGCTTAGTCGGGGAAATAAGTACTCGCGGGAGCTACACCTTC.

The chain has TRBV21-1 and TRBJ1-3. TRBV21-1 is marked as a pseudogene. The CDR3 is made up of 16 amino acids. The chain's CDR3 is CASSNPGKWSGNTIYF. As DNA, the CDR3 is TGTGCCAGCAGCAATCCGGGGAAGTGGTCTGGAAACACCATATATTTT.

The chain has TRBV13 and TRBJ2-1; 7 nucleotides agree with TRBD2. J gave up 8 bases and V 6 bases, and 7 bases lay outside the gene matches. The CDR3 spans 13 residues. Germline CDR1 reads PRHDT; CDR2 reads FYEKMQ (reference sequence). CDR3 loop: CASRAGWRDEQFF. The DNA of the CDR3 is TGTGCCAGCAGAGCGGGGTGGCGGGATGAGCAGTTCTTC. The full variable domain, its missing parts supplied by reference TRBV13 and TRBJ2-1, is AAGVIQSPRHLIKEKRETATLKCYPIPRHDTVYWYQQGPGQDPQFLISFYEKMQSDKGSIPDRFSAQQFSDYHSELNMSSLELGDSALYFCASRAGWRDEQFFGPGTRLTVL.

This chain joins TRBV6-1 and TRBJ2-7; the match to TRBD2 covers 9 bases. V shed 5 bases, J shed 2 bases, and the junction held 7 bases outside the gene matches. This CDR3 contains 15 residues. Germline values: CDR1 MNHNS, CDR2 SASEGT. CDR3 bases: TGTGCCAGCAGTCCGATAGCGGGAGAGACCTACGAGCAGTACTTC. Encoded protein: CASSPIAGETYEQYF.

This chain connects TRBV27 to TRBJ2-5, with a possible D match to TRBD2 (6 bases). V was cut by 8 bases and J by 5 bases, with 9 bases left in between. The CDR3 runs 11 residues. CDR1 is MNHEY and CDR2 is SMNVEV in the germline V gene (reference sequence). This chain's CDR3 is CASSRGETQYF. CDR3 nucleotides: TGTGCCAGCTCCCGGGGGGAGACCCAGTACTTC.

This clone came up a few times. The sample contains more than one DNA sequence encoding this CDR3. The chain uses TRBV27 and TRBJ1-1; D uncertain. The CDR3 consists of 13 residues. The germline V gene has CDR1 MNHEY and CDR2 SMNVEV (reference sequence). Trimming left V 3 bases short and J 2 bases short, with 7 bases between. The CDR3: CASSFSPNTEAFF. In DNA, the CDR3 is TGTGCCAGCAGTTTTAGCCCCAACACTGAAGCTTTCTTT.

The J gene is TRBJ2-7, the V gene TRBV27, with TRBD1 identical over 8 bases. The length of the CDR3 is 15 residues. V lost 4 bases, J lost 3 bases, and 8 bases stayed unmatched. From germline, CDR1 is MNHEY and CDR2 SMNVEV (reference sequence). The CDR3 DNA reads TGTGCCAGCAGTTCCCAGGGGGCCTCGGTCTACGAGCAGTACTTC. Translating it yields CASSSQGASVYEQYF.